This is a list of T cell receptor beta chains from one sample in a study of blood T cell repertoires in COVID-19. Sequencing used immunoSEQ multiplex PCR; TCRdb keeps in-frame clones, though not all of them. Among about 66,000 clones listed, 86% were seen once. The sample consisted of peripheral blood. The receptor source for this set is a man between 50 and 59 years old with active COVID-19. Both conserved end residues are part of each CDR3. D genes are given only for firm matches. Some rows mark clone size as missing; the rest say once, few, many or name a class of expanded clone.

J: TRBJ2-7; size: -; V: TRBV25-1; D: TRBD1; CDR3: CASSAFNRGSYEQYF; DNA: TGTGCCAGCAGTGCGTTTAACAGGGGCTCCTACGAGCAGTACTTC
J: TRBJ1-6; size: -; V: TRBV5-1; D: TRBD1; CDR3: CASSIRQGNSPLHF; DNA: TGCGCCAGCAGCATCCGACAGGGTAATTCACCCCTCCACTTT
J: TRBJ2-1; size: -; V: TRBV7-8; D: -; CDR3: CASSSPQGYGEQFF; DNA: TGTGCCAGCAGCTCACCGCAGGGGTACGGTGAGCAGTTCTTC
J: TRBJ2-1; size: -; V: TRBV7-9; D: TRBD1; CDR3: CASSLNRGLRNEQFF; DNA: TGTGCCAGCAGCTTAAACAGGGGCCTGCGAAATGAGCAGTTCTTC
J: TRBJ2-3; size: once; V: TRBV5-8; D: TRBD2; CDR3: CASSLLAASTDKQYF; DNA: TGTGCCAGCAGCTTACTAGCGGCTAGCACAGATAAGCAGTATTTT
J: TRBJ2-5; size: -; V: TRBV6-6; D: TRBD1; CDR3: CASSQTPGTVLQETQYF; DNA: TGTGCCAGCAGTCAAACCCCCGGGACAGTACTTCAAGAGACCCAGTACTTC
J: TRBJ1-2; size: -; V: TRBV25-1; D: -; CDR3: CASSESGIANYGYTF; DNA: TGTGCCAGCAGTGAATCCGGTATTGCTAACTATGGCTACACCTTC
J: TRBJ1-3; size: -; V: TRBV11-3; D: TRBD1; CDR3: CASSWNRGLLAGNTIYF; DNA: TGTGCCAGCAGCTGGAACAGGGGGCTACTAGCTGGAAACACCATATATTTT
J: TRBJ2-5; size: -; V: TRBV2; D: TRBD2; CDR3: CASNRLAVQETQYF; DNA: TGTGCCAGCAACCGACTAGCGGTACAAGAGACCCAGTACTTC
J: TRBJ1-2; size: -; V: TRBV6-6; D: -; CDR3: CASISGNGYTF; DNA: TGTGCCAGCATTAGCGGGAATGGCTACACCTTC
J: TRBJ2-3; size: -; V: TRBV15; D: -; CDR3: CATSSADSPLDTQYF; DNA: TGTGCCACCAGCAGTGCCGACAGCCCCTTAGATACGCAGTATTTT
J: TRBJ1-2; size: once; V: TRBV10-2; D: -; CDR3: CASSGDNQPGYTF; DNA: TGCGCCAGCAGTGGGGACAACCAACCAGGCTACACCTTC
J: TRBJ1-2; size: -; V: TRBV9; D: TRBD1; CDR3: CASTTGAVRPVNYGYTF; DNA: TGTGCCAGCACCACAGGGGCAGTCCGCCCCGTTAACTATGGCTACACCTTC
J: TRBJ2-7; size: -; V: TRBV6-6; D: TRBD1; CDR3: CASRPGQGVHEQYF; DNA: TGTGCCAGCAGGCCGGGACAGGGTGTACACGAGCAGTACTTC
J: TRBJ2-7; size: few; V: TRBV7-8; D: -; CDR3: CASSFEAGATYEQYF; DNA: TGTGCCAGCAGCTTCGAGGCGGGGGCCACCTACGAGCAGTACTTC
J: TRBJ1-1; size: -; V: TRBV5-1; D: -; CDR3: CASTQASGSEAFF; DNA: TGCGCCAGCACCCAGGCGTCAGGCTCTGAAGCTTTCTTT
J: TRBJ1-3; size: -; V: TRBV5-4; D: -; CDR3: CASSSQGGGNTIYF; DNA: TGTGCCAGCAGTTCACAGGGTGGTGGAAACACCATATATTTT
J: TRBJ2-1; size: -; V: TRBV4-1; D: TRBD1; CDR3: CASSHTGAGGQDEQFF; DNA: TGCGCCAGCAGCCACACAGGGGCAGGGGGCCAGGATGAGCAGTTCTTC
J: TRBJ2-3; size: -; V: TRBV9; D: -; CDR3: CASSAPSLDTQYF; DNA: TGTGCCAGCAGCGCTCCGAGTCTAGATACGCAGTATTTT
J: TRBJ1-1; size: -; V: TRBV10-3; D: -; CDR3: CAISESRPIGAFF; DNA: TGTGCCATCAGTGAGTCTAGGCCAATCGGGGCTTTCTTT
J: TRBJ2-7; size: few; V: TRBV6-2/TRBV6-3; D: TRBD2; CDR3: CASSYPDRSGGASYEQYF; DNA: TGTGCCAGCAGTTACCCAGATAGGAGCGGGGGGGCCTCCTACGAGCAGTACTTC
J: TRBJ1-1; size: -; V: TRBV27; D: -; CDR3: CASGGQGEAFF; DNA: TGTGCCAGCGGGGGCCAGGGGGAAGCTTTCTTT
J: TRBJ2-1; size: -; V: TRBV24-1; D: TRBD2; CDR3: CATSDLRLADQNEQFF; DNA: TGTGCCACCAGTGATTTGAGACTAGCGGACCAGAATGAGCAGTTCTTC
J: TRBJ1-3; size: -; V: TRBV5-6; D: -; CDR3: CASSLVSSGNTIYF; DNA: TGTGCCAGCAGCTTGGTCTCGTCTGGAAACACCATATATTTT
J: TRBJ1-6; size: few; V: TRBV13; D: TRBD1; CDR3: CASSRDSRSPLHF; DNA: TGTGCCAGCAGCCGGGACAGTCGGTCACCCCTCCACTTT
J: TRBJ1-4; size: -; V: TRBV3-1/TRBV3-2; D: -; CDR3: CASSQEALGGRKLFF; DNA: TGTGCCAGCAGCCAAGAGGCGTTAGGTGGGAGAAAACTGTTTTTT
J: TRBJ1-3; size: few; V: TRBV27; D: -; CDR3: CASRDSSGNTIYF; DNA: TGTGCCAGCAGAGACAGTTCTGGAAACACCATATATTTT
J: TRBJ1-4; size: -; V: TRBV15; D: -; CDR3: CATSRGTAEKLFF; DNA: TGTGCCACCAGCAGGGGGACTGCTGAAAAACTGTTTTTT
J: TRBJ2-6; size: once; V: TRBV5-6; D: TRBD1; CDR3: CASSFDRGRIGANVLTF; DNA: TGTGCCAGCAGCTTCGACAGGGGGCGCATCGGGGCCAACGTCCTGACTTTC
J: TRBJ1-5; size: -; V: TRBV6-1; D: TRBD1; CDR3: CASSDNVRTGGGMGNQPQHF; DNA: TGTGCCAGCAGTGATAACGTAAGAACAGGGGGCGGAATGGGCAATCAGCCCCAGCATTTT
J: TRBJ1-2; size: few; V: TRBV25-1; D: TRBD1; CDR3: CASSESGQGASRGGYTF; DNA: TGTGCCAGCAGTGAATCTGGACAGGGGGCCTCACGGGGAGGCTACACCTTC
J: TRBJ2-1; size: -; V: TRBV4-1; D: -; CDR3: CASSQVARLPYNEQFF; DNA: TGCGCCAGCAGCCAGGTCGCGAGACTACCTTACAATGAGCAGTTCTTC
J: TRBJ2-3; size: -; V: TRBV15; D: TRBD2; CDR3: CATSRGPRLAGLLDTQYF; DNA: TGTGCCACCAGCAGAGGTCCGAGACTAGCGGGGCTCCTAGATACGCAGTATTTT
J: TRBJ2-3; size: -; V: TRBV14; D: -; CDR3: CASSQDVRAGQYF; DNA: TGTGCCAGCAGCCAAGACGTCCGAGCGGGGCAGTATTTT
J: TRBJ1-2; size: -; V: TRBV10-3; D: TRBD1; CDR3: CAIKGDSNYGYTF; DNA: TGTGCCATCAAGGGGGACAGCAACTATGGCTACACCTTC